This T cell receptor (beta chain) was captured in a study of cytomegalovirus exposure and HLA in healthy donors (TCRdb year 2017). As for the study more broadly: An earlier analysis of fewer than 750 of the donors reported approximately 300 Gb of sequence data and about 120 million unique TCR beta sequences obtained from around 170 million T cells. Roughly 300 gigabases of sequencing data and some 85 million unique TCR sequences were included in an early release covering roughly 600 HLA-typed donors. Of the 398 genotyped donors, 65% to 90% fell in the genetic ancestry cluster associated with self-reported Caucasian donors. The study was designed to test whether signatures of past pathogen exposure could be identified by cataloging public T cell receptors. The study profiled the T cell repertoires of fewer than 850 subjects by immunosequencing and related them to cytomegalovirus serostatus. In addition to the first cohort of hundreds of subjects, a separate validation cohort of approximately 110 different subjects was used. To predict cytomegalovirus infection status, the study combined high-throughput TCR immunosequencing, statistical association of individual TCRs with disease status, and machine learning. A later analysis re-analyzed previously published TCR beta repertoires from approximately 670 donors and added high-resolution HLA genotyping to study TCR occurrence patterns. Rather than using new phenotypic data, the later analysis identified candidate immune exposures from TCR beta sequences and from how often those sequences occurred across donors. An earlier analysis of 500 to 750 of the donors applied high-throughput TCR beta sequencing to assess whether each TCR beta V gene segment acted as functional or pseudogenic. Donor age, sex, ethnicity and CMV serostatus were compiled together with the repertoire data. In a later genetic analysis, genome-wide SNP genotypes for about 65% of the 666 donors were used, and that subset was treated as a discovery cohort. All discovery cohort repertoires had been generated on a single sequencing platform. Class I and class II HLA loci were covered by the typing at four-digit resolution. The number of donors typed differed by locus, with roughly 620-640 for A, B, C, DRB1 and DQB1, more than 500 for DQA1, about 610 for DPA1, and around 460 for DPB1. A handful of DR-DQ haplotypes were handled as single units for association and clustering because linkage in the cohort was strong. On average, 235,054 unique TCR beta nucleotide sequences were sequenced per donor among fewer than 500 genotyped donors of the cohort, with roughly 18% of those sequences being non-productive. General study outcomes and caveats: Because HLA typing was unavailable for some donors at each locus, only the typed subset was used in association tests. A further reported finding was that TCR beta sequences accurately predicted the HLA-A and HLA-B alleles for most subjects in the first cohort. The sequencing pipeline was judged likely to have produced a cluster of highly shared sequence variants as a technical artifact. Compared with equally common non-associated chains, HLA-associated TCR beta chains in a later analysis were more clonally expanded and had lower generation probabilities. Correlated functional status among segregating V segments might reflect linkage disequilibrium, but an unknown experimental factor could not be ruled out. When HLA alleles, especially DR and DQ, strongly co-occurred, TCR associations were difficult to assign to individual alleles. Some IMGT-functional V segments, including TRBV6-2 and TRBV6-3, could not be told apart with the 87-base-pair reads, so those segments were excluded. While some public TCRs were present in many individuals, most TCR sequences turned up only very rarely across donors. Only TCR beta chains were sequenced in this cohort, and the absence of alpha or paired-chain data limited detectable features. A later analysis found that TCR association rates varied across HLA loci, with DRB1 alleles showing the most associated TCRs and HLA-C alleles the fewest. The authors suggested that the approach could potentially be extended to other disease states and immunological phenotypes. The only immune exposure information available for the cohort was CMV serostatus. A later analysis associated 16,951 TCR beta sequences with specific HLA alleles at a false discovery rate of 0.05. In the study, about 150 TCR beta chains were listed as associated with cytomegalovirus. Approximately 18 rarely observed V segments, including chromosome 9 orphons, were excluded from the earlier analysis of about 600 of the donors because counts were too low. Broadly in line with IMGT annotations, most TCR beta V segments showed up in productive rearrangements about 87% or about 30% of the time in an earlier analysis of approximately 600 of the donors. In vitro tests confirmed that three of the cytomegalovirus-associated TCR beta chains recognize cytomegalovirus antigens. In a later genetic analysis, a missense DCLRE1C variant was associated with V-gene and J-gene trimming of TCR beta chains, and the association was replicated in an independent cohort. Presence/absence analyses assumed roughly uniform sequencing depth across donors, an assumption that may not hold. Compared with the approximately 670-donor mean, donors in an Asian-associated ancestry cluster had fewer N-insertions in productive TCRs, according to a later genetic analysis. The classifier was reported to diagnose cytomegalovirus status with high specificity and sensitivity in both the original and validation cohorts. A later analysis reported that several top co-occurrence clusters appeared linked to parvovirus B19, influenza, CMV and Epstein-Barr virus. According to a later analysis, most CMV-associated TCR beta chains appeared to be HLA-restricted, and the HLA associations seemed to be driven largely by CMV exposure.

The library was made by the immunoSEQ multiplex PCR assay. The multiplex PCR relied on a mix of 60 forward primers for TCR Vbeta segments and 13 reverse primers for TCR Jbeta segments. The CDR3 region of rearranged TCR beta genes was amplified from genomic DNA with a multiplex PCR assay. On the Illumina HiSeq System, the amplified TCR beta libraries were sequenced as 87-base-pair reads. In the source study's methods: A later analysis counted about 80 million unique TCR beta chains across the 600 to 850 repertoires, and 9.5 million to 11 million of these chains were shared by at least two donors. A nearest-neighbor algorithm error-corrected the raw reads and collapsed the reads into unique sequences, merging closely related sequences to remove PCR and sequencing errors. Alignment of CDR3 sequences to IMGT reference sequences was used to assign V, D and J gene segments. For a sequence to be retained, a match of at least six nucleotides was required to both a V gene segment and a J gene segment. A rearrangement counted as productive if the CDR3 had no stop codons and remained in frame with V and J, and every other rearrangement counted as non-productive. CDR3 was defined by IMGT convention, running from the second conserved V-encoded cysteine to the conserved J-encoded phenylalanine. The earlier analysis of 587 of the donors excluded any sequence lacking an unambiguous match to a single V gene segment. An earlier analysis of almost 600 of the donors classified V segments as functional when productive rearrangements were above 56.7% and as segregating when the standard deviation between donors was above 5%. A statistical classification framework was built for diagnosing cytomegalovirus status from the catalog of TCR beta chain sequences. In a later analysis, V and J genes were assigned by comparing TCR nucleotide sequences against IMGT/GENE-DB human TR gene sequences. In a later analysis, CDR3 sequences and most-parsimonious VDJ recombination scenarios were assigned using the TCRdist pipeline. In a later analysis, each TCR beta chain was defined by its CDR3 amino acid sequence together with its V-gene family, and reads without a unique V-gene family were excluded. A later analysis removed 592 highly shared, low-generation-probability nucleotide sequences to deal with suspected cross-contamination and a sequencing artifact. In a later analysis, a clonal expansion index for each public chain was calculated from normalized within-repertoire ranks of inferred template counts. A later analysis computed generation probabilities with a VDJ recombination model fitted to out-of-frame rearrangements, and checked the results against IGoR. In a later analysis, TCR-TCR, TCR-HLA and TCR-CMV co-occurrence was scored with hypergeometric tests, and a repertoire-size bias correction was applied to TCR pairs. In a later analysis, false discovery rates were estimated by permuting HLA or CMV assignments 20 times. In a later analysis, co-occurring TCRs were grouped with DBSCAN, and TCRdist sequence similarity was added when clustering was performed within HLA-allele-positive subsets. Repertoires with fewer than 30,000 or more than 120,000 public chains were left out of co-occurrence clustering, as were five repertoires with anomalous nucleotide sharing. TCRdb provides this immuneACCESS table in a form limited to in-frame rearrangements. Some clones are lacking; in checked studies, under half of them reflect an unresolved V gene, and why the rest are absent is not known. That table supplies the V and J calls and clone size; D and trimming were determined from the DNA. Here the sample has roughly 130,000 clones; roughly 78% occur a single time. The ten largest clones take up 1% of the sample.

Trimming costs V 1 base and J 3 bases, and their ends lie 13 bases apart. CDR1 and CDR2, looked up from the germline V gene, are MGHRA and YSYEKL. The CDR3, from cysteine to phenylalanine, totals 16 residues. The only DNA kept is the CDR3, 48 bases in frame from the first base. This clone was observed a handful of times. What this receptor recognizes is not known. No base qualities exist here, and no much larger clone lies one base off it. The cohort comprised more than 550 healthy bone marrow donors. At the time of sampling, all cohort members were nominally healthy, though unrecorded immune exposures were likely present. The donor tested CMV seronegative, placing the donor among the 300 to 450 seronegative members of the cohort. Each donor provided a peripheral blood sample, and peripheral blood mononuclear cells were used for TCR beta sequencing. Genomic DNA extraction from the blood cell samples was performed with the Qiagen DNeasy Blood Extraction Kit.

Rearrangement joined TRBV4-1 to TRBJ1-5; TRBD1 is a weak D gene call, 6 bases matching. The TCR sequence derives from a man in his forties or fifties in good health and CMV-seronegative. Sequenced input: PBMCs. The DNA is TGCGCCAGCAGCCAAGTCTCACAGGGATACAATCAGCCCCAGCATTTT. This gives the protein CASSQVSQGYNQPQHF.